The rows below give T cell receptor beta chains drawn from one sample of a study of CD8 T cells in Susac syndrome. MiXCR, applied by TCRdb to the immunoSEQ multiplex PCR reads, yields one record per CDR3 protein. The table lists 95,000 to 150,000 distinct CDR3 sequences, about 95% of them singletons, with over 0.065% in the top ten. The source material was CD4+ T cells from PBMCs. All receptors come from a human donor in good health. Both conserved end residues are part of each CDR3. A D gene is named only where the DNA matches it firmly. Some rows have no size entry. The others give once, few or many, or a class for an expanded clone.

clone size	V gene	CDR3 length	D gene	J gene	CDR3 protein	CDR3 DNA
NA	TRBV20-1	13	NA	TRBJ2-7	CSASFPGTYEQYF	TGCAGTGCTAGCTTCCCGGGCACCTACGAGCAGTACTTC
NA	TRBV7-2	17	TRBD2	TRBJ2-7	CASSTRTSGGSSYEQYF	TGTGCCAGCAGCACCAGGACTAGCGGGGGTAGCTCCTACGAGCAGTACTTC
once	TRBV7-2	14	NA	TRBJ2-7	CASKVTQGTYEQYF	TGTGCCAGCAAAGTCACACAGGGAACCTACGAGCAGTACTTC
few	TRBV6-5	15	NA	TRBJ2-7	CASSYSGTFSYEQYF	TGTGCCAGCAGTTACTCCGGGACTTTCTCCTACGAGCAGTACTTC
NA	TRBV5-1	16	NA	TRBJ1-5	CASSPGTIPLNQPQHF	TGCGCCAGCAGCCCAGGAACGATCCCCCTCAATCAGCCCCAGCATTTT
NA	TRBV4-1	13	TRBD1	TRBJ2-7	CASARDSSYEQYF	TGCGCCAGCGCCCGGGACAGTTCCTACGAGCAGTACTTC
NA	TRBV20-1	15	TRBD1	TRBJ1-2	CSAARQGRGSYGYTF	TGCAGTGCAGCCCGACAGGGGCGGGGTTCCTATGGCTACACCTTC
NA	TRBV15	15	NA	TRBJ1-2	CATSRDPKGKYGYTF	TGTGCCACCAGCAGAGACCCCAAGGGGAAGTATGGCTACACCTTC
NA	TRBV2	15	NA	TRBJ1-3	CASSDGGPSGNTIYF	TGTGCCAGCAGTGACGGGGGACCCTCTGGAAACACCATATATTTT
NA	TRBV20-1	14	TRBD1	TRBJ1-1	CSARQQGAISEAFF	TGCAGTGCTAGACAACAGGGGGCGATCTCTGAAGCTTTCTTT
NA	TRBV7-2	15	TRBD2	TRBJ2-7	CASSPPNSGSYEQYF	TGTGCCAGCAGCCCACCAAATAGCGGGAGCTACGAGCAGTACTTC
NA	TRBV5-6	13	NA	TRBJ2-7	CASSRDTPGEQYF	TGTGCCAGCAGCCGGGACACCCCTGGCGAGCAGTACTTC
NA	TRBV30	12	TRBD1	TRBJ2-7	CAWTPGGAEQYF	TGTGCCTGGACCCCAGGGGGTGCCGAGCAGTACTTC
NA	TRBV4-3	16	TRBD2	TRBJ2-7	CASSQDPSGFSYEQYF	TGCGCCAGCAGCCAAGACCCTAGCGGGTTCTCCTACGAGCAGTACTTC
NA	TRBV20-1	13	NA	TRBJ2-5	CSASPAGEETQYF	TGCAGTGCTTCACCCGCAGGGGAAGAGACCCAGTACTTC
NA	TRBV20-1	14	NA	TRBJ1-3	CSASRVGNGNTIYF	TGCAGTGCTAGTCGGGTGGGGAATGGAAACACCATATATTTT
NA	TRBV18	14	NA	TRBJ2-3	CASSPAPSTDTQYF	TGTGCCAGCTCACCAGCGCCTAGCACAGATACGCAGTATTTT
once	TRBV3-1	20	TRBD2	TRBJ2-2	CASSQDRGLAGGLGTGELFF	TGTGCCAGCAGCCAAGATCGGGGGCTAGCGGGAGGGCTGGGAACCGGGGAGCTGTTTTTT
NA	TRBV3-1	13	TRBD2	TRBJ2-7	CASSQPGGYEQYF	TGTGCCAGCAGCCAACCGGGAGGCTACGAGCAGTACTTC
NA	TRBV2	13	NA	TRBJ2-1	CASTVPTYNEQFF	TGTGCCAGCACGGTTCCAACCTACAATGAGCAGTTCTTC
NA	TRBV7-8	16	TRBD1	TRBJ1-5	CASSEGQAPSNQPQHF	TGTGCCAGCAGCGAAGGACAGGCGCCTAGCAATCAGCCCCAGCATTTT
NA	TRBV12-3/TRBV12-4	13	NA	TRBJ2-1	CATYLQDYNEQFF	TGTGCCACATATCTTCAGGACTACAATGAGCAGTTCTTC
once	TRBV12-3/TRBV12-4	13	NA	TRBJ2-1	CASSRTRYNEQFF	TGTGCCAGCAGTCGGACAAGGTACAATGAGCAGTTCTTC
NA	TRBV5-4	16	NA	TRBJ2-3	CASSLRSSFHTDTQYF	TGTGCCAGCAGCTTGCGGTCTAGCTTCCACACAGATACGCAGTATTTT
NA	TRBV6-1	15	TRBD2	TRBJ2-5	CASSGLAASQETQYF	TGTGCCAGCAGTGGACTAGCGGCCTCTCAAGAGACCCAGTACTTC
NA	TRBV5-1	16	NA	TRBJ2-1	CASSLDYSSSYNEQFF	TGCGCCAGCAGCTTGGACTACTCAAGCTCCTACAATGAGCAGTTCTTC
NA	TRBV2	14	NA	TRBJ2-3	CASSEFPGADTQYF	TGTGCCAGCAGTGAATTTCCGGGAGCAGATACGCAGTATTTT
NA	TRBV20-1	14	NA	TRBJ2-7	CSARDRRLTYEQYF	TGCAGTGCTAGAGATCGCCGGCTCACCTACGAGCAGTACTTC
NA	TRBV12-3/TRBV12-4	10	TRBD1	TRBJ2-1	CASGTAEQFF	TGTGCCAGCGGGACAGCTGAGCAGTTCTTC
once	TRBV19	13	NA	TRBJ1-1	CASSNRDDTEAFF	TGTGCCAGTAGTAACAGGGATGACACTGAAGCTTTCTTT
NA	TRBV18	14	TRBD1	TRBJ1-1	CASSLWDSNTEAFF	TGTGCCAGCTCACTATGGGACAGCAACACTGAAGCTTTCTTT
NA	TRBV3-1	14	NA	TRBJ1-4	CASSQGRGNEKLFF	TGTGCCAGCAGCCAAGGCAGGGGAAACGAAAAACTGTTTTTT
NA	TRBV6-5	15	NA	TRBJ2-3	CASSLRDPFTDTQYF	TGTGCCAGCAGCCTCAGGGACCCTTTCACAGATACGCAGTATTTT
NA	TRBV3-1	14	NA	TRBJ1-1	CASSQGGLGTEAFF	TGTGCCAGCAGCCAAGGGGGGCTTGGGACTGAAGCTTTCTTT